This TCR beta chain appears in the sequencing data of a study of T cells after yellow fever vaccination. Turning to the study itself: With SMART-Seq v4 Ultra Low Input, the fractions containing low cell numbers were prepared. Whole-study results and caveats: The secondary response was weaker but peaked faster, day 5 versus 15. A large majority of primary-vaccination clones showed up again after the booster (approximately 96% CD4, about 90% CD8).

V lost 2 bases and J lost 7; bases outside the gene matches: 1. This CDR3 is built from 12 residues. Germline V gene data show CDR1 as SGDLS and CDR2 as YYNGEE. A universal primer site and UMIs were added as TCR cDNA was made by 5'RACE template switching. TCRdb reprocessed the 5' RACE reads with MiXCR, giving one entry per CDR3 protein. The data hold more than 30,000 distinct CDR3 sequences, with around 6.7% observed a single time. This receptor was taken from a man aged 18 to 29 who received the YFV17D yellow fever vaccine. Sequences were derived from PBMCs, either bulk or a sorted T-cell subset (CD4+, CD8+, memory, or dextramer-sorted; not recorded which), sampled on the day of the first yellow fever vaccination. The chain employs TRBV9 and TRBJ1-2, with 8 nucleotides matching TRBD1. The CDR3 sequence is CASSVGQGGYTF. The DNA for the CDR3 is TGTGCCAGCAGCGTCGGACAGGGTGGCTACACCTTC.